These 23 T cell receptor beta chains came from one sample sequenced in a study of T cell responses to AZD1222 COVID-19 vaccine. Data came from immunoSEQ multiplex PCR; TCRdb stores just in-frame clones and leaves some out. The table records about 160,000 clones, roughly nine tenths of them present only once. The source material was peripheral blood, sampled on day 0 of AZD1222 vaccination. Receptors were obtained from an adult in good health.

The V call is TRBV7-6, the J call TRBJ2-2, with 7 bases matching TRBD1. With 2 bases clipped from V and 5 bases from J, the junction kept 5 bases outside the gene matches. Germline lookup yields CDR1 SGHVS and CDR2 FNYEAQ. This CDR3 region has 15 residues. The CDR3 protein is CASSLTGVGTGELFF. The CDR3 DNA reads as TGTGCCAGCAGCTTAACAGGGGTAGGGACCGGGGAGCTGTTTTTT.

The table lists this clone with many counts. This specimen includes other DNA sequences encoding the same CDR3. This chain connects TRBV11-3 to TRBJ2-1; 7 bases fit TRBD1. The CDR3 runs to 14 residues. CDR1 is SGHNT, CDR2 YENEEA, per germline. V lost 5 bases and J lost 1; bases outside the gene matches: 2. This chain's CDR3 is CASSLTGSYNEQFF. The CDR3 DNA sequence: TGTGCCAGCAGCCTGACAGGGTCCTACAATGAGCAGTTCTTC.

This sequence joins TRBV15 and TRBJ1-3, with D possibly matching TRBD1 (6 bases). Trimming cost V 0 bases and J 0 bases, with 15 bases left between them. This CDR3 contains 18 residues. Germline assignment: CDR1 LNHNV and CDR2 YYDKDF (reference sequence). The chain's CDR3 is CATSRDLWGLYSGNTIYF. The CDR3 DNA follows: TGTGCCACCAGCAGAGATCTTTGGGGGCTTTACTCTGGAAACACCATATATTTT.

The J gene is TRBJ2-5, the V gene TRBV4-2; 12 bases match TRBD1. V trimming: 3 bases; J trimming: 5 bases; junction bases outside the gene matches: 7. This CDR3 comprises 16 residues. Germline V gene sequence: CDR1 LGHNA, CDR2 YNFKEQ. This CDR3 is CASSQDPGQGAETQYF. CDR3 bases: TGTGCCAGCAGCCAGGACCCGGGACAGGGGGCCGAGACCCAGTACTTC.

The chain joins TRBV18 to TRBJ2-1; 9 bases are a match to TRBD2. The CDR3 runs to 18 residues. V lost 5 bases, J lost 7 bases, and 18 bases stayed unmatched. Germline assignment: CDR1 KGHSH and CDR2 LQKENI. The CDR3 DNA follows: TGTGCCAGCTCAAGAATAGCGGGGGACCCCAGGTCGGGGAATGAGCAGTTCTTC. Translation gives CASSRIAGDPRSGNEQFF.

V usage is TRBV7-9 and J usage is TRBJ1-5, with a weak D call TRBD1 (5 bases). The CDR3 runs 15 residues. V was cut by 4 bases and J by 3 bases, with 13 bases left in between. Per the germline V gene, CDR1 is SEHNR and CDR2 is FQNEAQ (reference sequence). The CDR3 sequence is CASSSGTAVNQPQHF. The DNA of the CDR3 is TGTGCCAGCAGCTCCGGGACGGCCGTCAATCAGCCCCAGCATTTT.

The rearrangement joins TRBV28 to TRBJ2-3; the match to TRBD2 covers 7 bases. V shed 6 bases and J 1 base; nucleotides not matched to a gene: 1. The CDR3 has 13 residues. Germline lookup yields CDR1 MDHEN and CDR2 SYDVKM. CDR3 sequence: CASSLAGTDTQYF. In nucleotides, the CDR3 is TGTGCCAGCAGCCTAGCGGGCACAGATACGCAGTATTTT.

This sequence joins TRBV12-5 and TRBJ2-1; 7 bases fit TRBD2. Germline lookup yields CDR1 LGHNT and CDR2 FRNRAP. The trim removed 1 base at V and 1 base at J, leaving 10 bases unmatched. This CDR3 is built from 18 residues. CDR3 sequence: CASGLGVPPGLSYNEQFF. DNA of the CDR3: TGTGCTAGTGGTTTGGGCGTACCTCCGGGACTATCCTACAATGAGCAGTTCTTC.

The CDR3: CASSVDSYEQYF. In nucleotides, the CDR3 is TGTGCCAGCAGTGTTGACAGCTACGAGCAGTACTTC. The chain employs TRBV2 and TRBJ2-7, with a possible D match to TRBD1 (5 bases). CDR1 is SNHLY, CDR2 FYNNEI, per germline. Trimming shortened V by 4 bases and J by 3 bases, and 7 bases separated the two germline ends. The CDR3 has 12 amino acids.

On this clone itself: An end of the junction does not agree with germline; a read error may underlie this. The chain combines TRBV5-4 with TRBJ2-1; 10 bases fit TRBD2. Germline V gene sequence: CDR1 SGHNT, CDR2 YYREEE (reference sequence). The CDR3 is made up of 13 amino acids. The CDR3 loop is CASSLETSGIRVF. The CDR3 DNA sequence: TGTGCCAGCAGCTTGGAAACTAGCGGGATTAGGGTCTTC.

This clone was seen more than once but under ten times. The chain couples TRBV7-9 to TRBJ1-1, with 10 bases lining up with TRBD1. From germline, CDR1 is SEHNR and CDR2 FQNEAQ (reference sequence). The CDR3 runs to 15 residues. V trimming: 2 bases; J trimming: 7 bases; junction bases outside the gene matches: 7. In nucleotides, the CDR3 is TGTGCCAGCAGCTTATATGCGACAGGGGGCGATGAAGCTTTCTTT. Protein sequence: CASSLYATGGDEAFF. Together with reference TRBV7-9 and TRBJ1-1, the CDR3 gives the full variable domain: DTGVSQNPRHKITKRGQNVTFRCDPISEHNRLYWYRQTLGQGPEFLTYFQNEAQLEKSRLLSDRFSAERPKGSFSTLEIQRTEQGDSAMYLCASSLYATGGDEAFFGQGTRLTVV.

The rearrangement joins TRBV4-3 to TRBJ2-3; maybe TRBD2 (7 bases). The CDR3 runs 15 residues. The germline V and J ends were trimmed by 3 bases and 1 base, with 11 bases remaining between them. Germline V gene data show CDR1 as LGHNA and CDR2 as YSLEER. The CDR3 region has the DNA TGCGCCAGCAGCCAGAGGGGGGGACGCACAGATACGCAGTATTTT. Protein product: CASSQRGGRTDTQYF.

The V gene is TRBV10-2, the J gene TRBJ2-1, with D possibly TRBD1 on 6 matching bases. Germline V gives CDR1 WSHSY, CDR2 SAAADI. The CDR3 extends over 16 amino acids. Trimming removed 4 bases at V and 0 bases at J, with 13 bases between. In nucleotides, the CDR3 is TGCGCCAGCAGTGTCAGAGCAGGGGCCTCCTACAATGAGCAGTTCTTC. It translates to CASSVRAGASYNEQFF.

The CDR3 is CATSDAGSTGQPQHF. DNA for the CDR3: TGTGCCACCAGTGATGCAGGGTCCACAGGACAGCCCCAGCATTTT. The V call is TRBV24-1, the J call TRBJ1-5, with a tentative D call TRBD1 (5 bases). This CDR3 is built from 15 residues. The V and J ends lost 3 bases and 7 bases respectively, with 15 bases between them. The germline V gene has CDR1 KGHDR and CDR2 SFDVKD.

The chain carries TRBV7-9 and TRBJ2-7; 7 bases line up with TRBD1. Germline CDR1 and CDR2: SEHNR and FQNEAQ (reference sequence). The trim removed 6 bases at V and 5 bases at J, leaving 13 bases unmatched. The length of the CDR3 is 15 residues. Here the CDR3 DNA reads TGTGCCAGCAGTCGAAGACAGGGTCCGTTTAACGAGCAGTACTTC. Its translation: CASSRRQGPFNEQYF.

The V call is TRBV6-6, the J call TRBJ2-5; 11 nucleotides align to TRBD1. V trimming: 8 bases; J trimming: 4 bases; junction bases outside the gene matches: 12. The CDR3 is 16 amino acids. Germline CDR1 MNHNY, CDR2 SVGAGI (reference sequence). The DNA for the CDR3 is TGTGCCAGCGGCAGGACAGGGGGCTCTAGTAGAGAGACCCAGTACTTC. It translates to CASGRTGGSSRETQYF.

This clone was observed a single time. The chain combines TRBV6-1 with TRBJ1-5; D call uncertain. This CDR3 has 17 amino acids. Trimming shortened V by 2 bases and J by 4 bases, and 18 bases separated the two germline ends. Looked up from germline, CDR1 is MNHNS and CDR2 is SASEGT. CDR3 sequence (DNA): TGTGCCAGCAGTGAATATGTTAGTTGGCCCGGAAATCAGCCCCAGCATTTT. It specifies CASSEYVSWPGNQPQHF.

V is TRBV30 and J is TRBJ2-1, with 8 bases aligning to TRBD2. Per germline, CDR1 GTSNPN and CDR2 SVGIG (reference sequence). Trimming removed 0 bases from V and 8 bases from J; junction bases left unmatched: 6. The CDR3 runs 14 residues. CDR3 bases: TGTGCCTGGAGTGTAACGGGAGGGGTCTATGAGCAGTTCTTC. This translates into CAWSVTGGVYEQFF.

The chain recombines TRBV7-2 with TRBJ1-2; 12 nucleotides line up with TRBD1. The CDR3 is 15 amino acids. CDR1 and CDR2 from the germline V gene are SGHTA and FQGNSA. The ends lost 2 bases at V and 7 bases at J; junction bases unmatched: 5. CDR3 in amino acids: CASSLWGQGAVGYTF. CDR3 in DNA: TGTGCCAGCAGCTTATGGGGACAGGGGGCGGTTGGCTACACCTTC.

The chain couples TRBV28 to TRBJ2-7, with D possibly matching TRBD2 (10 bases). This CDR3 spans 19 amino acids. The V gene's germline CDR1 is MDHEN and CDR2 SYDVKM. V lost 6 bases to trimming and J lost 4 bases, with 31 bases between them. This CDR3 reads CASSPLRDRVGLAVYEQYF. CDR3 DNA: TGTGCCAGCAGCCCTCTCCGGGACAGGGTCGGACTAGCGGTGTACGAGCAGTACTTC.

The chain recombines TRBV7-6 with TRBJ1-3, with D perhaps matching TRBD1 (6 bases). Trimming cost V 5 bases and J 1 base, with 12 bases left between them. The CDR3 totals 15 residues. The V gene's germline CDR1 is SGHVS and CDR2 FNYEAQ. CDR3 DNA: TGTGCCAGCAGCCCCCACAGGGAATCTGGAAACACCATATATTTT. Amino acid sequence: CASSPHRESGNTIYF.

The chain is built from TRBV6-5 and TRBJ2-3, with D perhaps TRBD2 (5 bases). Looked up from germline, CDR1 is MNHEY and CDR2 is SVGAGI. The CDR3 covers 16 residues. V lost 2 bases to trimming and J lost 0 bases, with 12 bases between them. This chain's CDR3 is CASSYGLASSTDTQYF. For the CDR3, the DNA is TGTGCCAGCAGTTACGGGCTAGCCTCTAGCACAGATACGCAGTATTTT.

V gene TRBV5-1 combines with J gene TRBJ1-2; perhaps TRBD1 as D (5 bases). The CDR3 is made up of 15 amino acids. Germline CDR1 reads SGHRS; CDR2 reads YFSETQ. V was cut by 4 bases and J by 4 bases, with 17 bases left in between. The CDR3 DNA reads TGCGCCAGCAGCCCCCATGGCAGGGAGGGCTATGGCTACACCTTC. Amino acid sequence: CASSPHGREGYGYTF.